This section outlines one T cell receptor beta chain sequence together with its context. The antigen is not known. A multiplex PCR was run with 60 Vbeta primers and 13 Jbeta primers. Sequenced by immunoSEQ multiplex PCR; TCRdb stores in-frame clones only, minus some. The repertoire holds approximately 240,000 clones, with more than 60% as singletons. This sample is part of a study of cytomegalovirus exposure and HLA in healthy donors. About the research overall: Of all 398 donors who were genotyped, around 82% belonged to the Caucasian-associated ancestry cluster.

Study observations and caveats: In a later analysis, HLA-associated TCR beta chains were more clonally expanded than equally common others. Sequence variants that were highly shared formed a cluster that was likely a sequencing artifact. According to the study, roughly 180 TCR beta chains were cytomegalovirus-associated.

Trimming took off 1 base at V and 5 bases at J, with 11 bases between the two ends. CDR3 length: 14 amino acids. Germline V CDR1 and CDR2: SGHVS, FQNEAQ. This clonotype was sampled from an older woman in good health and CMV-seropositive. The sample was PBMCs. The chain uses TRBV7-8 and TRBJ1-1; D gene uncertain. CDR3 region: CASSLVFEGTEAFF. CDR3 DNA: TGTGCCAGCAGCTTAGTTTTTGAGGGAACTGAAGCTTTCTTT.